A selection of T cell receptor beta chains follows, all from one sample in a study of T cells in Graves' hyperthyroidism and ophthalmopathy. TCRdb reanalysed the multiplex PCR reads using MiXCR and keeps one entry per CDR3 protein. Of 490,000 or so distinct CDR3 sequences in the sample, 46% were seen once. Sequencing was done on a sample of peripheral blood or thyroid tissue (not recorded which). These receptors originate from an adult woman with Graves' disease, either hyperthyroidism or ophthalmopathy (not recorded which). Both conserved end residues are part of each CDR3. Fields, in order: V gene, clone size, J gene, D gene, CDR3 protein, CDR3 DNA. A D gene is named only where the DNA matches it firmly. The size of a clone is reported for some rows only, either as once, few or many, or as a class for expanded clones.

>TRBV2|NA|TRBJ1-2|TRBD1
CASMGQGNYGYTF
TGTGCCAGCATGGGACAGGGAAACTATGGCTACACCTTC
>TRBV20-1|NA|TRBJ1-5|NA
CSARDLQEEQPQHF
TGCAGTGCCCGGGACCTTCAAGAGGAGCAGCCCCAGCATTTT
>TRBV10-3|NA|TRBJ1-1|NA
CAISEPRGQHTEAFF
TGTGCCATCAGTGAGCCGCGGGGGCAACACACTGAAGCTTTCTTT
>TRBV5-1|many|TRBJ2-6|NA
CASSLVLSGANVLTF
TGCGCCAGCAGCTTGGTACTATCTGGGGCCAACGTCCTGACTTTC
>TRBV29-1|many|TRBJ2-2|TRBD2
CIAGSAGELFF
TGTATAGCGGGATCGGCCGGGGAGCTGTTTTTT
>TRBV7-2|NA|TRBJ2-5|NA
CASSLIQYF
TGTGCCAGCAGCTTAATACAGTACTTC
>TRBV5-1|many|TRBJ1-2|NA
CASSLEVGENYGYTF
TGCGCCAGCAGCTTGGAGGTTGGAGAGAACTATGGCTACACCTTC
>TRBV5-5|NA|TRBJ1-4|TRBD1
CASSLRQGTEKLFF
TGTGCCAGCAGCTTGAGACAGGGTACTGAAAAACTGTTTTTT
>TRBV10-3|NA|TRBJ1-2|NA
CAIRSAYTRDTSGDDGYTF
TGTGCCATCCGCAGTGCTTATACCCGGGACACTTCCGGGGACGATGGCTACACCTTC
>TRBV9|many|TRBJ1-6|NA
CASSVSGESPLHF
TGTGCCAGCAGCGTTTCAGGGGAATCACCCCTCCACTTT
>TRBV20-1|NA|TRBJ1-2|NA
CNAGGWGYTF
TGCAATGCTGGGGGTTGGGGCTACACCTTC
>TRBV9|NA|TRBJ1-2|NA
CASSVAPGALYGYTF
TGTGCCAGCAGCGTAGCCCCCGGAGCCCTCTATGGCTACACCTTC
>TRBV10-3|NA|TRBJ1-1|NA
CATATGANTEAFF
TGTGCCACCGCGACCGGGGCAAACACTGAAGCTTTCTTT
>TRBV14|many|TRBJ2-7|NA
CASSQALGNFVTYEQYF
TGTGCCAGCAGCCAGGCCCTGGGAAATTTCGTCACCTACGAGCAGTACTTC
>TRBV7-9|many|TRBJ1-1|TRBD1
CASSSRAQGITEAFF
TGTGCCAGCAGCTCGCGGGCACAGGGGATAACTGAAGCTTTCTTT
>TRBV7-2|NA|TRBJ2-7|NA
CASSFGTQDYEQYF
TGTGCCAGCAGCTTCGGGACGCAAGACTACGAGCAGTACTTC
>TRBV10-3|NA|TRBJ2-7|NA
CATGYGTEERQYF
TGTGCCACCGGGTATGGGACTGAGGAACGGCAGTACTTC